Listed below are T cell receptor beta chains from one sample, sequenced in a study of T-cell reconstitution after alpha-beta-depleted transplantation in children. From the PCR reads, TCRdb called clonotypes with MiXCR, one entry per CDR3 protein. The sample consists of a few hundred thousand distinct CDR3 sequences, approximately 10% of them appearing once. Sequenced here: PBMCs from the stem cell graft donor, sampled from the stem cell graft. The receptor source for this set is a human donor who donated a stem cell graft to a child with acute lymphoblastic leukemia. CDR3s include the opening cysteine and the closing phenylalanine or tryptophan. A D gene is named only where the DNA matches it firmly.

TRBV12-3/TRBV12-4,TRBJ2-7,TRBD1,CASSFPGQETYEQYF
TRBV7-2,TRBJ2-4,TRBD2,CASQPPAGGRNIQYF
TRBV14,TRBJ1-2,NA,CASSQARTPFYGYTF
TRBV29-1,TRBJ1-2,NA,CSVPGTVYGYTF
TRBV3-1,TRBJ1-1,NA,CASSQDGVTEAFF
TRBV7-6,TRBJ1-2,NA,CASSLGFYGYTF
TRBV6-2/TRBV6-3,TRBJ2-1,NA,CASSRAPWGEQFF
TRBV11-2,TRBJ2-1,NA,CASSLDRQGWYRAEVYNEQFF
TRBV4-3,TRBJ2-1,NA,CASSQEDLAVPKGEQFF
TRBV20-1,TRBJ2-2,NA,CSARPGHLNTGELFF
TRBV29-1,TRBJ2-1,NA,CSVHPSSSYNEQFF
TRBV20-1,TRBJ1-1,NA,CSARGTARGEGRYEAFF
TRBV7-9,TRBJ1-1,NA,CASSLVGRDGEAFF